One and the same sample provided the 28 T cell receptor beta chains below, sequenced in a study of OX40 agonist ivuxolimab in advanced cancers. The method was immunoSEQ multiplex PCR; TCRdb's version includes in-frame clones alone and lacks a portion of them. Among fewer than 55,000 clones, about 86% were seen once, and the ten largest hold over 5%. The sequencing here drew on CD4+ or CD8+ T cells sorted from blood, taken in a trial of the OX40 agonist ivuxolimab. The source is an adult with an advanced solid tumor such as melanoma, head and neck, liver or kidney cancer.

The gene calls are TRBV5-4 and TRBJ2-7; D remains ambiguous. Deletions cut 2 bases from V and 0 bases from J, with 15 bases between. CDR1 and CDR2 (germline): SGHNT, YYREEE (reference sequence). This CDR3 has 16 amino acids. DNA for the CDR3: TGTGCCAGCAGCTTAGAAAGCAAAGGATTCTCCTACGAGCAGTACGTC. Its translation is CASSLESKGFSYEQYV.

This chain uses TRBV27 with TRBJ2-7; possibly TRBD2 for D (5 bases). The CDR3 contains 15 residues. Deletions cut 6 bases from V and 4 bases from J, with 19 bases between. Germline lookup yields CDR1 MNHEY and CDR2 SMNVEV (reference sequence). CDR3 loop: CASSPNLAGLYEQYF. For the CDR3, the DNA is TGTGCCAGCAGCCCCAATTTGGCGGGCTTATACGAGCAGTACTTC.

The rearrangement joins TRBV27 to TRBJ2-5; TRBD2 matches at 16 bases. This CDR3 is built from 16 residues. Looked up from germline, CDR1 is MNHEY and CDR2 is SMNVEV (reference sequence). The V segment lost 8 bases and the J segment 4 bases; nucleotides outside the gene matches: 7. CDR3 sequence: CASAGTSGRVGETQYF. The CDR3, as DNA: TGTGCCAGCGCGGGGACTAGCGGGAGGGTTGGAGAGACCCAGTACTTC.

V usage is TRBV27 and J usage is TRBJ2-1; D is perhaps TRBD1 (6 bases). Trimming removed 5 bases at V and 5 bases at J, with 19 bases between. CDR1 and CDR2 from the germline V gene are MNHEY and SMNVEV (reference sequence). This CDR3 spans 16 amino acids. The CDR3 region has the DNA TGTGCCAGCAGTCCCCGGGGCACAGGGACCCACAATGAGCAGTTCTTC. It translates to CASSPRGTGTHNEQFF.

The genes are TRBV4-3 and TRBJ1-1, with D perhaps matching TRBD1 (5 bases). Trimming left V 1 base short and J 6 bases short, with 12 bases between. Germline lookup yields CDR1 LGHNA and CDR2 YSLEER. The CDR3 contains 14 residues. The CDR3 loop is CASSQANGASEAFF. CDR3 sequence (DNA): TGCGCCAGCAGCCAAGCCAACGGGGCCTCTGAAGCTTTCTTT.

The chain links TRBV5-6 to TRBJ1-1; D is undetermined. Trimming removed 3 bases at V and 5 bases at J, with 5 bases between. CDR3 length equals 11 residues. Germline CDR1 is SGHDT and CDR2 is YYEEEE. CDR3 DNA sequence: TGTGCCAGCAGCTCGGAAACTGAAGCTTTCTTT. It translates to CASSSETEAFF.

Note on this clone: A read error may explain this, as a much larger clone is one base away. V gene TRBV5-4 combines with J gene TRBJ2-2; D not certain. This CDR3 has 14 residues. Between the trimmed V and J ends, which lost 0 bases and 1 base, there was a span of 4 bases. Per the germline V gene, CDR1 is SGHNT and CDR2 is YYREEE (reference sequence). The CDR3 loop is CASSLGLNTGELFF. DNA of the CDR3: TGTGCCAGCAGCTTGGGTCTGAACACCGGGGAGCTGTTTTTT.

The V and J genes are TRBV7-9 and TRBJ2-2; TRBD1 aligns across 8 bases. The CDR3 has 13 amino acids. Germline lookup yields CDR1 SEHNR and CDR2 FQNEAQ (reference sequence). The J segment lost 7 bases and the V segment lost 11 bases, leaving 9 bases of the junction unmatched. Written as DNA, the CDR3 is TGTGCCTCTCGGCAGGGGGCATTCGGGGAGCTGTTTTTT. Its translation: CASRQGAFGELFF.

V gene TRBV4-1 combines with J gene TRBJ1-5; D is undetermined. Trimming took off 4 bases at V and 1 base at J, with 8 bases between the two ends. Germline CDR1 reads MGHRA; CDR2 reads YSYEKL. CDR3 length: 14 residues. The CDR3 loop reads CASSREGSNQPQHF. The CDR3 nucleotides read TGCGCCAGCAGCCGCGAGGGAAGCAATCAGCCCCAGCATTTT.

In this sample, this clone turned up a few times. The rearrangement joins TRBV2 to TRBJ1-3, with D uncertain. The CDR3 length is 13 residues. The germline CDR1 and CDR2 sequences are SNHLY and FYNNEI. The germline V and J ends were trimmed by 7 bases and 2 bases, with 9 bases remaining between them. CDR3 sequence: CASIKEAGNTIYF. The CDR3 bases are TGTGCCAGCATTAAGGAGGCTGGAAACACCATATATTTT.

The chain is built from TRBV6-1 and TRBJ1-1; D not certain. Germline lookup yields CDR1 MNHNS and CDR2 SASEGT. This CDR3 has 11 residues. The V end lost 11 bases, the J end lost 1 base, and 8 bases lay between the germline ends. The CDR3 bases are TGTGCCGTAAGTGAGAACACTGAAGCTTTCTTT. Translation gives CAVSENTEAFF.

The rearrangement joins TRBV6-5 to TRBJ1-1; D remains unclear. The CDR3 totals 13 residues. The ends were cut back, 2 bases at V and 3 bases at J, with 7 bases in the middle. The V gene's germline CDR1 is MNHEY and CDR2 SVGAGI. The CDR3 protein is CASSYNADTEAFF. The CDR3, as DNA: TGTGCCAGCAGTTACAACGCGGACACTGAAGCTTTCTTT.

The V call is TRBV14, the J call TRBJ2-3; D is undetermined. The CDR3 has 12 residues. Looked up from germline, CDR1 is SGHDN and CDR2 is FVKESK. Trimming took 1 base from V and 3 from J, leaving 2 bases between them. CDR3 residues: CASSQVTDTQYF. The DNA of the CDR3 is TGTGCCAGCAGCCAAGTAACAGATACGCAGTATTTT. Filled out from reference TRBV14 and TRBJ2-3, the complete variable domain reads EAGVTQFPSHSVIEKGQTVTLRCDPISGHDNLYWYRRVMGKEIKFLLHFVKESKQDESGMPNNRFLAERTGGTYSTLKVQPAELEDSGVYFCASSQVTDTQYFGPGTRLTVL.

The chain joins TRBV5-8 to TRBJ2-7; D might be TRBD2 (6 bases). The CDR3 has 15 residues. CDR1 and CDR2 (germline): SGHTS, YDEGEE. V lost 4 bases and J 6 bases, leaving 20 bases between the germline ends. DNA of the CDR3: TGTGCCAGCAGCCCGGGAGACCCCGGGGACGCCGAGCAGTACTTC. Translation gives CASSPGDPGDAEQYF. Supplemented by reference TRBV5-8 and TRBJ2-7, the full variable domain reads EAGVTQSPTHLIKTRGQQATLRCSPISGHTSVYWYQQALGLGLQFLLWYDEGEERNRGNFPPRFSGRQFPNYSSELNVNALELEDSALYLCASSPGDPGDAEQYFGPGTRLTVT.

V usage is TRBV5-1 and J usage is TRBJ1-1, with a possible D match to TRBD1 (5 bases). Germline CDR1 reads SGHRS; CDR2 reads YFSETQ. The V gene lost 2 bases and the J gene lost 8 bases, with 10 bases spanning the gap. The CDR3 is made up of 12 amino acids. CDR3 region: CASSFPGEEAFF. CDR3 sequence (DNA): TGCGCCAGCAGCTTCCCGGGGGAAGAAGCTTTCTTT.

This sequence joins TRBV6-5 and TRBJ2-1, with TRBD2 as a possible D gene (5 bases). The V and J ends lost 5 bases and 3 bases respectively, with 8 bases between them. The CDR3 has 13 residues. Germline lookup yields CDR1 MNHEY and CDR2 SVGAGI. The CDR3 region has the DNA TGTGCCAGCAGTACTAGTGTCTACAATGAGCAGTTCTTC. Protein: CASSTSVYNEQFF.

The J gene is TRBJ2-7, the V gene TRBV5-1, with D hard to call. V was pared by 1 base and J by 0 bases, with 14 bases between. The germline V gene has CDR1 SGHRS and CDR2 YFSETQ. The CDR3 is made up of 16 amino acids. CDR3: CASSLSGTASSYEQYV. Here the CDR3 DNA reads TGCGCCAGCAGCTTGAGTGGAACAGCCAGCTCCTACGAGCAGTACGTC.

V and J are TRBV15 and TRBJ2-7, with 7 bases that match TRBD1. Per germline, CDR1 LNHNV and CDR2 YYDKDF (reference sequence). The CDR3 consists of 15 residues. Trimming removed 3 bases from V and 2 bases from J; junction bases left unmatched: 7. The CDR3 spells CATSSRDRTPYEQYF. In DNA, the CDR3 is TGTGCCACCAGCAGTCGGGACAGAACCCCCTACGAGCAGTACTTC.

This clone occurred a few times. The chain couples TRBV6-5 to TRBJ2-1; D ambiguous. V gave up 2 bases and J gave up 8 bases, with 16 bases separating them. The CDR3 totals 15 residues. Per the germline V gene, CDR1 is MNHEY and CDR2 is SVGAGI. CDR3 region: CASSYSANLGYEQFF. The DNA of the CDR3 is TGTGCCAGCAGTTACAGCGCCAATTTAGGCTATGAGCAGTTCTTC.

The DNA for the CDR3 is TGTGCCAGCAGCTCTCCTTATAATGAAAAACTGTTTTTT. Translating gives CASSSPYNEKLFF. V usage is TRBV7-9 and J usage is TRBJ1-4; D unclear. V was clipped by 4 bases and J by 4 bases, with 7 bases between them. CDR3 length: 13 residues. Germline-derived CDR1 and CDR2 are SEHNR and FQNEAQ (reference sequence).

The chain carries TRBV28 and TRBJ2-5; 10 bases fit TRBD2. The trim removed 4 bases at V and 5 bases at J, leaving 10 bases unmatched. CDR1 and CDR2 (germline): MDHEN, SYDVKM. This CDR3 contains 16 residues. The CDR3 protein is CASSSLAGDWKETQYF. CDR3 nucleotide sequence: TGTGCCAGCAGTTCCCTAGCGGGAGATTGGAAGGAGACCCAGTACTTC.

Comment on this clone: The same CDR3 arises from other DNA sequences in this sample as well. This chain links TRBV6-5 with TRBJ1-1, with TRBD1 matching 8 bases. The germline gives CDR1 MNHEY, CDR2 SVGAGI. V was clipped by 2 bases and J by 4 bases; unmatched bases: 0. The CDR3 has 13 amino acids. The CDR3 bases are TGTGCCAGCAGTTACACAGGGGGCACTGAAGCTTTCTTT. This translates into CASSYTGGTEAFF.

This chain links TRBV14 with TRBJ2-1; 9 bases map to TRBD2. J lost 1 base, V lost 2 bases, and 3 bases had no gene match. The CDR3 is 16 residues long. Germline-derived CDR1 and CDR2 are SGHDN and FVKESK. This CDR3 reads CASSQLGLASYNEQFF. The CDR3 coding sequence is TGTGCCAGCAGCCAACTAGGACTAGCGTCCTACAATGAGCAGTTCTTC.

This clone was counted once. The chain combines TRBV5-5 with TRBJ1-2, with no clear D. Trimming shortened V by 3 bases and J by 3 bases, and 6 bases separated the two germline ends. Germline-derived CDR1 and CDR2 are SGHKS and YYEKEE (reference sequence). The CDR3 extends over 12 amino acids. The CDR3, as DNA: TGTGCCAGCAGCTCCATTGACTATGGCTACACCTTC. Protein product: CASSSIDYGYTF. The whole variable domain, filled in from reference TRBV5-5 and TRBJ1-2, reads DAGVTQSPTHLIKTRGQQVTLRCSPISGHKSVSWYQQVLGQGPQFIFQYYEKEERGRGNFPDRFSARQFPNYSSELNVNALLLGDSALYLCASSSIDYGYTFGSGTRLTVV.

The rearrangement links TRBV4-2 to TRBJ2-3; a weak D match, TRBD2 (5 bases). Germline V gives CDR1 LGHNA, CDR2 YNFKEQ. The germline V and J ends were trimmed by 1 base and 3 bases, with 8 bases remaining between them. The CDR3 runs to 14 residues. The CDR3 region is CASSQVRVTDTQYF. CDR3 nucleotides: TGTGCCAGCAGCCAAGTGCGGGTGACAGATACGCAGTATTTT.

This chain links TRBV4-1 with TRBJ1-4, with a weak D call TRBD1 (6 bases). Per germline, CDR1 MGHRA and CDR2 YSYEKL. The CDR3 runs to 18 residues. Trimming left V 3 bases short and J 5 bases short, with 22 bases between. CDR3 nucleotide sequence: TGCGCCAGCAGCCAGGCCGGAGGGGGGGGAGCCCTAAATGAAAAACTGTTTTTT. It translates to CASSQAGGGGALNEKLFF.

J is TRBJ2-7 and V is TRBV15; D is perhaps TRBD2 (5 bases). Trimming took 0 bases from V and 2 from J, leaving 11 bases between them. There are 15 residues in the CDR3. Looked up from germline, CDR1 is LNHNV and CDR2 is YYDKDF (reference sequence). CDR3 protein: CATSRDRLATYEQYF. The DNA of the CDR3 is TGTGCCACCAGCAGAGATAGGCTAGCAACCTACGAGCAGTACTTC.

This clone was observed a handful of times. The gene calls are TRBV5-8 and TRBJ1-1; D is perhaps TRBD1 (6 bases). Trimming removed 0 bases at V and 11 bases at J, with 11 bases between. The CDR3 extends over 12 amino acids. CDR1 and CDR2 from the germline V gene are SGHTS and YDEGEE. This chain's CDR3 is CASSLATGRAFF. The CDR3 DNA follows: TGTGCCAGCAGCTTGGCAACAGGGAGGGCTTTCTTT.